Following are 8 T cell receptor beta chains from one sample sequenced in a study of T cells in Graves' hyperthyroidism and ophthalmopathy. Amplified regions were TCR beta CDR3 sequences from RNA transcripts. First-round RT-PCR targeting the TCR CDR3 was performed with the HTBI primer set. TCRdb re-derived calls from the multiplex PCR reads in MiXCR, one entry per CDR3 protein. The sample has around 280,000 distinct CDR3 sequences; about an eighth are singletons. The sample was blood. These receptors were collected from a woman in her 30s with Graves' hyperthyroidism that later progressed to Graves' ophthalmopathy.

This clonotype was counted at least ten times. The J gene is TRBJ1-6, the V gene TRBV7-2; 10 bases agree with TRBD1. From germline, CDR1 is SGHTA and CDR2 FQGNSA. V shed 5 bases, J shed 8 bases, and the junction held 15 bases outside the gene matches. The CDR3 spans 18 residues. The CDR3 spells CASSPPTGGQGVHSPLHF. CDR3 DNA: TGTGCCAGCAGCCCTCCGACCGGAGGACAGGGGGTTCATTCACCCCTCCACTTT.

This clonotype was seen many times. The V call is TRBV28, the J call TRBJ2-2, with D possibly TRBD2 on 6 matching bases. Trimming took 3 bases from V and 4 from J, leaving 21 bases between them. Germline CDR1 MDHEN, CDR2 SYDVKM. This CDR3 comprises 18 residues. CDR3: CASSLYFGTHGGTGELFF. The CDR3 bases are TGTGCCAGCAGTTTGTACTTCGGGACTCACGGCGGCACCGGGGAGCTGTTTTTT.

The chain has TRBV7-2 and TRBJ2-5; D perhaps matches TRBD2 (5 bases). The V end was cut by 5 bases, the J end by 5 bases, with 15 bases between. CDR1 and CDR2 from the germline V gene are SGHTA and FQGNSA. The CDR3 is made up of 14 amino acids. The CDR3 coding sequence is TGTGCCAGCAGCGGCTGGACTTACCCTGAGACCCAGTACTTC. Amino acids: CASSGWTYPETQYF. Full variable domain (rest looked up from reference TRBV7-2 and TRBJ2-5): GAGVSQSPSNKVTEKGKDVELRCDPISGHTALYWYRQSLGQGLEFLIYFQGNSAPDKSGLPSDRFSAERTGGSVSTLTIQRTQQEDSAVYLCASSGWTYPETQYFGPGTRLLVL.

This clonotype was found a few times. The chain links TRBV5-6 to TRBJ1-2; perhaps TRBD1 as D (6 bases). The V gene's germline CDR1 is SGHDT and CDR2 YYEEEE. There are 13 residues in the CDR3. Trimming removed 4 bases from V and 10 bases from J, with 17 bases in between. Here the CDR3 DNA reads TGTGCCAGCAGCCGGGACACGGTTGCGCCCTACACCTTC. Amino acids: CASSRDTVAPYTF.

In its sample, this clonotype was seen many times. This chain uses TRBV5-6 with TRBJ2-5, with D possibly matching TRBD1 (6 bases). Germline CDR1 and CDR2: SGHDT and YYEEEE. Trimming removed 7 bases at V and 2 bases at J, with 15 bases between. The CDR3 spans 14 residues. This CDR3 reads CASLRPDRQETQYF. The CDR3 DNA reads TGTGCCAGCCTTCGTCCGGACAGACAAGAGACCCAGTACTTC. The full variable domain, with the rest looked up from reference TRBV5-6 and TRBJ2-5, is DAGVTQSPTHLIKTRGQQVTLRCSPKSGHDTVSWYQQALGQGPQFIFQYYEEEERQRGNFPDRFSGHQFPNYSSELNVNALLLGDSALYLCASLRPDRQETQYFGPGTRLLVL.

This clonotype was picked up many times. The chain couples TRBV28 to TRBJ1-3; TRBD1 matches 9 bases. After removal of 6 bases from V and 1 base from J, the junction contained 10 bases not matched to a gene. Germline CDR1 reads MDHEN; CDR2 reads SYDVKM. The length of the CDR3 is 17 residues. The CDR3 is CASSRLTGGLSGNTIYF. The CDR3 DNA follows: TGTGCCAGCAGCCGGCTCACAGGGGGCCTATCTGGAAACACCATATATTTT.

This clonotype was found a few times. Possible read error: a much larger clone is one base away. The chain has TRBV7-3 and TRBJ2-1; a possible D gene is TRBD2 (6 bases). The ends were cut back, 5 bases at V and 5 bases at J, with 13 bases in the middle. This CDR3 is 14 amino acids long. Germline CDR1 and CDR2: SGHTA and FQGTGA. The CDR3 coding sequence is TGTGCCAGCAGCATACGTAGCGGTGACAATGAGCAGTTCTTC. Translation gives CASSIRSGDNEQFF. The full variable domain, rest sourced from reference TRBV7-3 and TRBJ2-1, is GAGVSQTPSNKVTEKGKYVELRCDPISGHTALYWYRQSLGQGPEFLIYFQGTGAADDSGLPNDRFFAVRPEGSVSTLKIQRTERGDSAVYLCASSIRSGDNEQFFGPGTRLTVL.

This clonotype has at least ten counts. This chain joins TRBV20-1 and TRBJ2-3; D remains unclear. Trimming took 4 bases from V and 4 from J, leaving 9 bases between them. CDR3 length equals 12 residues. Germline V gives CDR1 DFQATT, CDR2 SNEGSKA (reference sequence). CDR3 bases: TGCAGTGCTATCGGAGTAGCAGATACGCAGTATTTT. Translated: CSAIGVADTQYF.